Below are 21 T cell receptor beta chains sequenced from a single sample in a study of cytomegalovirus exposure and HLA in healthy donors. Vbeta (60) and Jbeta (13) primers were used in the PCR. TCRdb keeps only in-frame clones here, not all; method: immunoSEQ multiplex PCR. The sample has more than 95,000 clones, around three quarters seen once. Sequences were obtained from PBMCs. The receptors stem from a man between 25 and 39 years old in good health and CMV-seropositive.

The chain combines TRBV10-3 with TRBJ2-3; 10 nucleotides align to TRBD2. Germline V gene sequence: CDR1 ENHRY, CDR2 SYGVKD. The V and J ends lost 11 bases and 1 base, in that order; junction bases with no gene match: 9. The CDR3 is made up of 15 amino acids. The DNA for the CDR3 is TGTGCCGTAAGGAGCGGGAGGGCCCGCACAGATACGCAGTATTTT. Residues: CAVRSGRARTDTQYF.

This clone was observed a few times. The chain employs TRBV10-3 and TRBJ2-7, with 8 bases lining up with TRBD1. Trimming at V came to 6 bases and at J to 4 bases, leaving 14 bases not matched to a gene. The germline V gene has CDR1 ENHRY and CDR2 SYGVKD. This CDR3 contains 16 residues. DNA of the CDR3: TGTGCCATCAGCGCCGTACCGGGACAGGCGGCTTACGAGCAGTACTTC. This codes for CAISAVPGQAAYEQYF.

The chain has TRBV7-2 and TRBJ2-5, with TRBD2 identical over 13 bases. V shed 5 bases, J shed 5 bases, and the junction held 8 bases outside the gene matches. The germline V gene has CDR1 SGHTA and CDR2 FQGNSA. The CDR3 loop spans 16 amino acids. CDR3 in DNA: TGTGCCAGCAGCCTCCGGACTAGCGGGAGTATGGAGACCCAGTACTTC. Protein: CASSLRTSGSMETQYF.

This chain joins TRBV5-1 and TRBJ2-7, with TRBD2 matching over 9 bases. The V segment lost 3 bases and the J segment 6 bases; nucleotides outside the gene matches: 10. CDR3 length: 15 amino acids. Looked up from germline, CDR1 is SGHRS and CDR2 is YFSETQ. As DNA, the CDR3 is TGCGCCAGCAGCTCCGCAAATAGCGGGAGTATCGAGCAGTACTTC. Translated: CASSSANSGSIEQYF.

This rearrangement joins TRBV29-1 to TRBJ2-3; 7 bases agree with TRBD2. The CDR3 covers 15 residues. With 6 bases clipped from V and 4 bases from J, the junction kept 13 bases outside the gene matches. Germline V gene lookup returns CDR1 SQVTM and CDR2 ANQGSEA. DNA of the CDR3: TGCAGCGTCCGGAAGACTAGCCAAGAGGCAGATACGCAGTATTTT. Its protein product is CSVRKTSQEADTQYF.

The gene calls are TRBV7-2 and TRBJ2-7, with D possibly TRBD1 on 6 matching bases. The CDR3 contains 15 residues. Germline loops: CDR1 SGHTA, CDR2 FQGNSA. The germline V and J ends were trimmed by 1 base and 3 bases, with 13 bases remaining between them. The CDR3 DNA follows: TGTGCCAGCAGCTTAGACCCCGGGACAAACTACGAGCAGTACTTC. Residues: CASSLDPGTNYEQYF.

V is TRBV4-2 and J is TRBJ2-7; TRBD2 agrees at 7 bases. V dropped 4 bases and J dropped 5; count of bases not matched to a gene: 5. Germline CDR1 is LGHNA and CDR2 is YNFKEQ. This CDR3 is 13 amino acids long. In nucleotides, the CDR3 is TGTGCCAGCAGCCCACGGGAGGTTGACGAGCAGTACTTC. It specifies CASSPREVDEQYF.

This rearrangement joins TRBV9 to TRBJ1-2; D is unclear. The V gene lost 3 bases and the J gene lost 6 bases, with 9 bases spanning the gap. This CDR3 spans 12 amino acids. Looked up from germline, CDR1 is SGDLS and CDR2 is YYNGEE. DNA of the CDR3: TGTGCCAGCAGCGCCCCAGTCGATGGCTACACCTTC. It translates to CASSAPVDGYTF.

V gene TRBV29-1 combines with J gene TRBJ2-1, with D possibly TRBD1 on 6 matching bases. V was clipped by 6 bases and J by 6 bases, with 12 bases between them. The CDR3 has 12 amino acids. Germline loops: CDR1 SQVTM, CDR2 ANQGSEA. The CDR3 loop reads CSVGQPFNEQFF. The CDR3 nucleotides read TGCAGCGTAGGACAGCCTTTCAATGAGCAGTTCTTC.

The chain recombines TRBV10-3 with TRBJ2-7, with 7 positions matching TRBD1. Per germline, CDR1 ENHRY and CDR2 SYGVKD. The CDR3 has 14 amino acids. V lost 6 bases and J lost 0; bases outside the gene matches: 5. The CDR3, as DNA: TGTGCCATCAGAGAGACAGGGACCTCCTACGAGCAGTACTTC. It encodes CAIRETGTSYEQYF.

This clone has a single count. This chain links TRBV23-1 with TRBJ1-6; no clear D. TRBV23-1 is known as an ORF, though its function is uncertain. The CDR3 totals 15 residues. Trimming left V 3 bases short and J 4 bases short, with 10 bases between. The CDR3 region is CASSHPYKYNSPLHF. Here the CDR3 DNA reads TGCGCCAGCAGTCACCCTTACAAGTATAATTCACCCCTCCACTTT.

The chain links TRBV11-3 to TRBJ2-1; 10 bases fit TRBD1. The CDR3 covers 16 residues. V lost 5 bases to trimming and J lost 6 bases; unmatched junction nucleotides: 10. Looked up from germline, CDR1 is SGHNT and CDR2 is YENEEA. The CDR3 region is CASSARQGATRNEQFF. CDR3 DNA: TGTGCCAGCAGCGCCCGACAGGGGGCGACGCGCAATGAGCAGTTCTTC.

This rearrangement joins TRBV5-1 to TRBJ2-3, with D possibly matching TRBD1 (6 bases). The CDR3 is 13 residues long. Trimming removed 0 bases at V and 9 bases at J, with 11 bases between. Germline V gives CDR1 SGHRS, CDR2 YFSETQ. The CDR3 nucleotides read TGCGCCAGCAGCTTGGAGGGAACAGGGACGCAGTATTTT. Its protein product is CASSLEGTGTQYF.

This chain joins TRBV27 and TRBJ2-3; 9 bases fit TRBD2. V shed 4 bases, J shed 3 bases, and the junction held 8 bases outside the gene matches. The CDR3 extends over 16 amino acids. Germline V gives CDR1 MNHEY, CDR2 SMNVEV (reference sequence). In DNA form, the CDR3 reads TGTGCCAGCAGTTGGATAGCGGGAGTATCGACAGATACGCAGTATTTT. Its translation: CASSWIAGVSTDTQYF.

The rearrangement links TRBV7-9 to TRBJ2-6; D gene unclear. Germline V lookup: CDR1 SEHNR, CDR2 FQNEAQ (reference sequence). The CDR3 contains 14 residues. Trimming removed 2 bases from V and 1 base from J, with 3 bases in between. The CDR3 here is CASSLSSGANVLTF. In nucleotides, the CDR3 is TGTGCCAGCAGCTTATCGTCTGGGGCCAACGTCCTGACTTTC.

This chain connects TRBV5-4 to TRBJ1-1; 8 bases line up with TRBD1. Germline loops: CDR1 SGHNT, CDR2 YYREEE (reference sequence). V lost 1 base and J lost 3; bases outside the gene matches: 5. This CDR3 is built from 15 residues. The CDR3 is CASSLFDRGYTEAFF. CDR3 nucleotide sequence: TGTGCCAGCAGCTTGTTCGACAGGGGTTACACTGAAGCTTTCTTT.

Here the CDR3 DNA reads TGTGCCAGCTCACCCAGGTCCCGTAATTCACCCCTCCACTTT. This codes for CASSPRSRNSPLHF. The chain recombines TRBV18 with TRBJ1-6; D is unclear. Deletions cut 3 bases from V and 6 bases from J, with 9 bases between. Germline assignment: CDR1 KGHSH and CDR2 LQKENI. This CDR3 is 14 amino acids long.

The CDR3 DNA reads as TGTGCCAGCTCACCCTGGGACAGGGGCGGGAACACTGAAGCTTTCTTT. It specifies CASSPWDRGGNTEAFF. J is TRBJ1-1 and V is TRBV18, with TRBD1 matching over 10 bases. Germline V gene sequence: CDR1 KGHSH, CDR2 LQKENI. V gave up 3 bases and J gave up 1 base; unmatched junction bases: 5. The CDR3 loop spans 16 amino acids.

The V gene is TRBV6-6, the J gene TRBJ1-2; TRBD1 agrees at 8 bases. Germline V CDR1 and CDR2: MNHNY, SVGAGI (reference sequence). The CDR3 has 13 residues. V shed 6 bases and J 8 bases; nucleotides not matched to a gene: 8. The DNA of the CDR3 is TGTGCCAGCAGCTCCGGACAGGGACGCGGCTACACCTTC. Translating it yields CASSSGQGRGYTF.

This clone was picked up one time. The rearrangement links TRBV2 to TRBJ2-5; 8 positions agree with TRBD1. The junction had 7 bases not matched to a gene; V was cut back by 3 bases and J by 4 bases. Germline-derived CDR1 and CDR2 are SNHLY and FYNNEI. The CDR3 totals 15 residues. This CDR3 is CASSDRGQGGETQYF. In DNA form, the CDR3 reads TGTGCCAGCAGTGATAGAGGACAGGGCGGAGAGACCCAGTACTTC.

This clone has only one observation. This chain uses TRBV27 with TRBJ1-2; 10 bases fit TRBD1. Germline V gives CDR1 MNHEY, CDR2 SMNVEV (reference sequence). Trimming removed 3 bases from V and 7 bases from J; junction bases left unmatched: 5. This CDR3 has 14 amino acids. In DNA, the CDR3 is TGTGCCAGCAGTTTCGGACAGGGGGAGGGTGGCTACACCTTC. Its translation: CASSFGQGEGGYTF.